Shown below are 11 T cell receptor beta chains from a single sample sequenced in a study of radiotherapy plus CTLA-4 blockade in lung cancer (dated by TCRdb to 2016 to 2019). The library was made by the immunoSEQ multiplex PCR assay. TCRdb obtained this table from immuneACCESS and retained in-frame rearrangements with V and J assigned. These tables miss some clones; where compared with another copy, unresolved V genes account for less than half of the shortfall, and the remainder is unexplained. The table for this sample lists about 82,000 clones; about three quarters of them were counted only once. Around 15% of the sample comes from the top ten. The sample in question was peripheral blood, obtained from a patient treated with radiotherapy plus ipilimumab. These receptors all stem from a human donor with non-small cell lung cancer that progressed on radiotherapy plus ipilimumab.

The rearrangement uses TRBV6-9 and TRBJ1-1; no definite D call. The CDR3 consists of 13 residues. Germline loops: CDR1 MNHGY, CDR2 SVAAGI. The ends were cut back, 3 bases at V and 1 base at J, with 6 bases in the middle. CDR3 sequence (DNA): TGTGCCAGCAGTTACGCCGAGAACACTGAAGCTTTCTTT. It yields the protein CASSYAENTEAFF.

This clone has a single count. The chain has TRBV7-2 and TRBJ1-2; TRBD1 aligns across 11 bases. CDR1 is SGHTA and CDR2 is FQGNSA in the germline V gene. The CDR3 extends over 18 amino acids. Unmatched junction bases numbered 15, after V lost 4 bases and J lost 5 bases. CDR3 sequence: CASSSTGTGGPIRYGYTF. CDR3 DNA sequence: TGTGCCAGCAGCTCCACCGGGACAGGGGGACCGATACGGTATGGCTACACCTTC.

This clone has more than one count but fewer than ten. The chain has TRBV11-2 and TRBJ2-5; 7 positions match TRBD2. This CDR3 spans 16 amino acids. The V and J ends lost 1 base and 2 bases, in that order; junction bases with no gene match: 7. From germline, CDR1 is SGHAT and CDR2 FQNNGV. CDR3 amino acids: CASSLGPSGTQETQYF. DNA for the CDR3: TGTGCCAGCAGCTTAGGTCCTAGCGGAACGCAAGAGACCCAGTACTTC.

V usage is TRBV14 and J usage is TRBJ2-5; perhaps TRBD1 as D (6 bases). The CDR3 extends over 15 amino acids. Germline V lookup: CDR1 SGHDN, CDR2 FVKESK. V gave up 1 base and J gave up 3 bases, with 12 bases separating them. The CDR3 spells CASSQGIAGEETQYF. The CDR3 DNA sequence: TGTGCCAGCAGCCAAGGGATTGCAGGGGAAGAGACCCAGTACTTC. Together with reference TRBV14 and TRBJ2-5, the CDR3 gives the full variable domain: EAGVTQFPSHSVIEKGQTVTLRCDPISGHDNLYWYRRVMGKEIKFLLHFVKESKQDESGMPNNRFLAERTGGTYSTLKVQPAELEDSGVYFCASSQGIAGEETQYFGPGTRLLVL.

V usage is TRBV5-8 and J usage is TRBJ2-1; D is unresolved. Per germline, CDR1 SGHTS and CDR2 YDEGEE. V shed 0 bases and J shed 1 base, with 8 bases lying between them. This CDR3 region has 15 residues. The CDR3 region is CASSLEGESYNEQFF. The DNA of the CDR3 is TGTGCCAGCAGCTTGGAAGGAGAATCCTACAATGAGCAGTTCTTC.

There are many counts of this clone. V and J are TRBV6-5 and TRBJ2-7; 7 bases fit TRBD1. The CDR3 has 14 amino acids. CDR1 and CDR2 from the germline V gene are MNHEY and SVGAGI. Germline trimming cut 3 bases from V and 2 bases from J; bases unmatched to any gene: 4. The CDR3 spells CASSYGQGAYEQYF. CDR3 DNA: TGTGCCAGCAGTTATGGGCAGGGGGCCTACGAGCAGTACTTC.

The rearrangement links TRBV6-5 to TRBJ2-7; tentative D call: TRBD1 (6 bases). Trimming removed 4 bases at V and 6 bases at J, with 13 bases between. Germline V CDR1 and CDR2: MNHEY, SVGAGI. The CDR3 runs 13 residues. The CDR3 loop reads CASSFPDRLEQYF. CDR3 DNA sequence: TGTGCCAGCAGTTTCCCGGACAGACTCGAGCAGTACTTC.

This clone showed up just a few times. The chain employs TRBV4-3 and TRBJ2-1; D gene uncertain. Germline CDR1 LGHNA, CDR2 YSLEER. The CDR3 contains 15 residues. V was clipped by 5 bases and J by 1 base, with 12 bases between them. The CDR3 DNA reads as TGCGCCAGCAGCTTTGGAGAAAATTCCTACAATGAGCAGTTCTTC. It specifies CASSFGENSYNEQFF.

The sample holds one count of this clone. The chain is built from TRBV7-6 and TRBJ2-1, with a tentative D call TRBD2 (5 bases). Deletions cut 1 base from V and 8 bases from J, with 18 bases between. The germline V gene has CDR1 SGHVS and CDR2 FNYEAQ. This CDR3 region has 16 residues. CDR3 DNA sequence: TGTGCCAGCAGCTTAGTGTCTTCCGGAGCGGTCCATGAGCAGTTCTTC. As protein: CASSLVSSGAVHEQFF.

This chain links TRBV19 with TRBJ2-3; the match to TRBD1 covers 7 bases. The CDR3 has 15 amino acids. With V trimmed by 9 bases and J by 0 bases, 9 bases remained unmatched. Germline V gene lookup returns CDR1 LNHDA and CDR2 SQIVND (reference sequence). CDR3 sequence reads: CASTAGTASTDTQYF. DNA of the CDR3: TGTGCCAGCACAGCTGGGACAGCAAGCACAGATACGCAGTATTTT.

The rearrangement links TRBV6-1 to TRBJ2-5; 11 nucleotides line up with TRBD1. The CDR3 runs 13 residues. Per the germline V gene, CDR1 is MNHNS and CDR2 is SASEGT. With V trimmed by 10 bases and J by 5 bases, 6 bases remained unmatched. In nucleotides, the CDR3 is TGTGCCATCATGGGACAGGGGGTGGAGACCCAGTACTTC. This encodes CAIMGQGVETQYF.